This T cell receptor (beta chain) was sequenced for a study of T cells after yellow fever vaccination. At least ten counts were recorded for this clonotype. In TCRdb, the 5' RACE reads were re-called with MiXCR into one record per CDR3 protein. This sample carries about 210,000 distinct CDR3 sequences, about 3% of them seen once, and the ten largest clones take approximately 3.5%. This CDR3 spans 16 amino acids. J was trimmed by 4 bases and V by 3 bases; bases with no gene match: 8. Germline values: CDR1 DFQATT, CDR2 SNEGSKA (reference sequence). Material: CD4+ T cells sorted from PBMCs, obtained 10 days after the yellow fever booster vaccination. The chain joins TRBV20-1 to TRBJ2-1, with TRBD1 matching over 11 bases. This receptor was identified in a man aged 18 to 29 who received the YFV17D yellow fever vaccine. CDR3 in DNA: TGCAGTGCTAGCCCCGGACAGGGGGCAAGGTACAATGAGCAGTTCTTC. The encoded protein is CSASPGQGARYNEQFF.